One T cell receptor (beta chain) is described in this entry. What it binds is not known. This entry belongs to a study of blood T cells in healthy people across ages. Overall study results and limits: Diversity of TCR beta per million T cells declined in a roughly linear way with age.

Trimming took 0 bases from V and 2 from J; bases not matched to a gene: 12. CDR1 DFQATT and CDR2 SNEGSKA come from the germline V gene (reference sequence). The CDR3 spans 17 residues. With a J-beta primer mix and a sample-barcoded 5' primer, a second PCR ran 7 to 11 cycles. A template-switch adaptor containing 12 random nucleotides labeled each cDNA molecule. From the 5' RACE reads, TCRdb called clonotypes with MiXCR, one entry per CDR3 protein. In the table there are around 400,000 distinct CDR3 sequences, more than 45% of which are singletons. Every donor provided around 9.5 milliliters of peripheral blood. Each sample provided at least 5 micrograms of extracted total RNA.

The chain employs TRBV20-1 and TRBJ2-5, with 7 positions matching TRBD2. This receptor was obtained from a man aged 55 to 70 in good health. The sample consisted of blood. DNA for the CDR3: TGCAGTGCTAGAGATCTAATGGTAGCGGGCCTTCAAGAGACCCAGTACTTC. It is translated as CSARDLMVAGLQETQYF.